This T cell receptor beta chain was documented in a study of T cell repertoires in cytomegalovirus infection. The CDR3 is 14 amino acids. J gave up 5 bases and V 6 bases, and 8 bases lay outside the gene matches. General observations from the study: Cumulative frequency of public TCR beta families picked out carriers of CMV plus the relevant HLA. Ex vivo, HLA-C-restricted CMV-specific TCR beta clonotypes prevailed over the rest of the response.

With respect to this clonotype: Its antigen is not known.

TCRdb reprocessed the reads with MiXCR, giving one entry per CDR3 protein. The profile covers fewer than 1,000,000 distinct CDR3 sequences, with roughly 30% appearing a single time and more than 12% taken by the ten largest. The rearrangement links TRBV12-3 or TRBV12-4 to TRBJ1-2; 8 bases are shared with TRBD1. The material was cultured CD8+ T cells from PBMCs, obtained from culture after CMV antigen stimulation. This TCR came from a human donor in good health (CMV status not recorded). Some clones in this sample may be carry-over from other donors' samples. The CDR3 protein is CASRRRQGRYGYTF. The DNA of the CDR3 is TGTGCCAGCAGACGCCGACAGGGGAGGTATGGCTACACCTTC.